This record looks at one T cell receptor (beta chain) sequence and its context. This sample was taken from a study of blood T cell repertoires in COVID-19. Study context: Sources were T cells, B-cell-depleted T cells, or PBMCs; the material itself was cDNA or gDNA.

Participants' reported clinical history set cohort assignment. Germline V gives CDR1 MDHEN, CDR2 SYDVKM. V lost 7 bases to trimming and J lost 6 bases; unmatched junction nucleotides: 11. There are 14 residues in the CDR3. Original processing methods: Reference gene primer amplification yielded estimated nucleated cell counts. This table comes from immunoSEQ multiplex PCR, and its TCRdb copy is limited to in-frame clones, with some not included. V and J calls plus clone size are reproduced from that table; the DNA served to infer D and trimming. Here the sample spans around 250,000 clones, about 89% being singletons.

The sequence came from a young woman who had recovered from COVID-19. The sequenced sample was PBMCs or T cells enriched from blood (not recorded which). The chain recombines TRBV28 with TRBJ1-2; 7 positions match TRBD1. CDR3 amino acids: CASTSIPGQHGYTF. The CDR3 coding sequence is TGTGCCAGCACCTCGATTCCGGGACAGCATGGCTACACCTTC.